The 27 T cell receptor beta chains below all came from one sample that was sequenced in a study of graft-versus-host responses after intestinal transplantation. Using immunoSEQ multiplex PCR, the repertoire was profiled, and TCRdb retains in-frame clones only, with some absent. The sample records 12,000 or so clones, about 70% being singletons. Investigators treated the graft tissue so that it released intraepithelial and lamina propria lymphocytes. Sequences were derived from ileum tissue, sampled less than 150 days after intestinal transplantation. The origin of the receptors is a human patient who received an intestinal transplant, so some T cells may come from the graft donor.

This clone is a singleton in its sample. The chain combines TRBV25-1 with TRBJ1-2, with TRBD1 matching 11 bases. The trim removed 4 bases at V and 7 bases at J, leaving 2 bases unmatched. CDR3 length: 13 residues. Germline V CDR1 and CDR2: MGHDK, SYGVNS. The chain's CDR3 is CASSGTGGSGYTF. The CDR3 coding sequence is TGTGCCAGCAGTGGGACAGGGGGCAGTGGCTACACCTTC.

The J gene is TRBJ2-2, the V gene TRBV7-9; 9 bases align to TRBD2. CDR1 and CDR2 from the germline V gene are SEHNR and FQNEAQ (reference sequence). CDR3 length equals 17 residues. Losses at the gene ends were 5 bases for V and 7 bases for J; bases not matched to a gene: 14. The CDR3 coding sequence is TGTGCCAGCAGCCCACCTTTGGCGGGGGGGCCCGGCGGGGAGCTGTTTTTT. Its translation is CASSPPLAGGPGGELFF.

The V and J genes are TRBV4-2 and TRBJ2-2, with 9 positions matching TRBD2. CDR1 is LGHNA, CDR2 YNFKEQ, per germline. The trim removed 0 bases at V and 0 bases at J, leaving 5 bases unmatched. The CDR3 length is 18 residues. As DNA, the CDR3 is TGTGCCAGCAGCCAAGAACCTAGCGGGGCGGCGAACACCGGGGAGCTGTTTTTT. It encodes CASSQEPSGAANTGELFF.

The J gene is TRBJ1-1, the V gene TRBV29-1; D uncertain. Per germline, CDR1 SQVTM and CDR2 ANQGSEA. V lost 4 bases to trimming and J lost 1 base, with 13 bases between them. The CDR3 loop spans 14 amino acids. CDR3 in amino acids: CSVVTPGANTEAFF. CDR3 sequence (DNA): TGCAGCGTTGTAACCCCAGGCGCGAACACTGAAGCTTTCTTT.

By share, this clone ranks as medium-sized. J is TRBJ2-1 and V is TRBV7-6, with D possibly TRBD2 on 5 matching bases. V gave up 5 bases and J gave up 7 bases, with 9 bases separating them. Germline V gene lookup returns CDR1 SGHVS and CDR2 FNYEAQ. The CDR3 is 12 amino acids. The CDR3 DNA reads TGTGCCAGCAGCGGGAGCGGTAATGAGCAGTTCTTC. This translates into CASSGSGNEQFF.

This chain links TRBV28 with TRBJ2-2, with D possibly being TRBD1 (5 bases). In germline, CDR1 is MDHEN, CDR2 SYDVKM. V was pared by 1 base and J by 1 base, with 7 bases between. This CDR3 comprises 15 residues. CDR3 sequence reads: CASSLSRENTGELFF. As DNA, the CDR3 is TGTGCCAGCAGTTTATCCAGGGAGAACACCGGGGAGCTGTTTTTT.

The chain is built from TRBV7-9 and TRBJ2-3, with 11 bases identical to TRBD2. J lost 7 bases, V lost 4 bases, and 7 bases had no gene match. CDR3 length: 15 amino acids. Germline CDR1 reads SEHNR; CDR2 reads FQNEAQ (reference sequence). CDR3 nucleotide sequence: TGTGCCAGCAGCTCCCGACTAGCGGGGCGCCATACGCAGTATTTT. Protein: CASSSRLAGRHTQYF.

V and J are TRBV5-1 and TRBJ1-4; 7 bases are a match to TRBD1. The V gene's germline CDR1 is SGHRS and CDR2 YFSETQ. The CDR3 consists of 17 residues. V gave up 2 bases and J gave up 7 bases; unmatched junction bases: 14. This chain's CDR3 is CASSFGETGTVLEKLFF. CDR3 DNA: TGCGCCAGCAGCTTTGGGGAAACCGGGACAGTTCTTGAAAAACTGTTTTTT.

The V call is TRBV5-4, the J call TRBJ2-1, with D possibly being TRBD2 (6 bases). Trimming took 2 bases from V and 8 from J, leaving 17 bases between them. CDR1 is SGHNT and CDR2 is YYREEE in the germline V gene (reference sequence). The CDR3 is 15 residues long. The chain's CDR3 is CASSFGRRRDHEQFF. CDR3 nucleotide sequence: TGTGCCAGCAGCTTCGGGCGTCGGAGGGACCATGAGCAGTTCTTC.

In this sample, this clone is medium-sized. V and J are TRBV10-3 and TRBJ2-5; possibly TRBD1 for D (6 bases). V gave up 5 bases and J gave up 0 bases, with 13 bases separating them. CDR3 length equals 15 residues. From germline, CDR1 is ENHRY and CDR2 SYGVKD. The CDR3 DNA is TGTGCCATCAGTCCCCAGGGGTACAACCAAGAGACCCAGTACTTC. It is translated as CAISPQGYNQETQYF.

This chain connects TRBV4-1 to TRBJ2-3; D might be TRBD1 (5 bases). Germline CDR1 and CDR2: MGHRA and YSYEKL. With 0 bases removed from V and 0 bases from J, the gap between germline ends came to 7 bases. The CDR3 sequence is 15 residues long. The CDR3 coding sequence is TGCGCCAGCAGCCAAGACAGGGTTAGCACAGATACGCAGTATTTT. As protein: CASSQDRVSTDTQYF.

This chain links TRBV18 with TRBJ2-5; tentatively, D is TRBD2 (5 bases). Trimming took 6 bases from V and 1 from J, leaving 15 bases between them. CDR3 length: 15 amino acids. The germline V gene encodes CDR1 KGHSH and CDR2 LQKENI. The CDR3 sequence: CASSPFTSGQETQYF. In DNA form, the CDR3 reads TGTGCCAGCTCTCCCTTCACGAGCGGCCAAGAGACCCAGTACTTC. Based on the CDR3 plus reference TRBV18 and TRBJ2-5, the full variable domain is NAGVMQNPRHLVRRRGQEARLRCSPMKGHSHVYWYRQLPEEGLKFMVYLQKENIIDESGMPKERFSAEFPKEGPSILRIQQVVRGDSAAYFCASSPFTSGQETQYFGPGTRLLVL.

The V and J genes are TRBV29-1 and TRBJ1-1; 10 bases are shared with TRBD1. With 7 bases clipped from V and 7 bases from J, the junction kept 6 bases outside the gene matches. Looked up from germline, CDR1 is SQVTM and CDR2 is ANQGSEA. The CDR3 loop spans 12 amino acids. CDR3 bases: TGCAGCGCGACAGGGGGCGCGAATGAAGCTTTCTTT. It codes for CSATGGANEAFF.

The chain is built from TRBV7-9 and TRBJ1-1, with TRBD1 as a possible D gene (6 bases). This CDR3 has 16 residues. V lost 5 bases to trimming and J lost 5 bases, with 21 bases between them. Germline assignment: CDR1 SEHNR and CDR2 FQNEAQ (reference sequence). The CDR3 bases are TGTGCCAGCAGCCCGCCGGGTGGGGGGGGCTGGACTGAAGCTTTCTTT. This encodes CASSPPGGGGWTEAFF. Full variable domain (rest looked up from reference TRBV7-9 and TRBJ1-1): DTGVSQNPRHKITKRGQNVTFRCDPISEHNRLYWYRQTLGQGPEFLTYFQNEAQLEKSRLLSDRFSAERPKGSFSTLEIQRTEQGDSAMYLCASSPPGGGGWTEAFFGQGTRLTVV.

The V call is TRBV5-5, the J call TRBJ2-7; TRBD1 matches at 7 bases. V gave up 4 bases and J gave up 3 bases; unmatched junction bases: 4. This CDR3 has 13 amino acids. CDR1 is SGHKS and CDR2 is YYEKEE in the germline V gene (reference sequence). The CDR3, as DNA: TGTGCCAGCAGCCTAGGGACAGACTACGAGCAGTACTTC. It is translated as CASSLGTDYEQYF.

In its sample, this clone was seen once. The chain employs TRBV21-1 and TRBJ2-1; the table's D call, TRBD2, was not checked against the DNA. TRBV21-1 is marked as a pseudogene. This CDR3 comprises 17 residues. CDR3 sequence reads: CASSKLRWGREANEQFF. The CDR3, as DNA: TGTGCCAGCAGCAAACTTCGCTGGGGTCGGGAGGCCAATGAGCAGTTCTTC.

The chain joins TRBV6-4 to TRBJ2-3, with 11 bases lining up with TRBD2. Germline V lookup: CDR1 MRHNA, CDR2 SNTAGT. V shed 3 bases, J shed 3 bases, and the junction held 2 bases outside the gene matches. CDR3 length: 15 amino acids. The CDR3 loop is CASSEGTSGTDTQYF. The CDR3 DNA follows: TGTGCCAGCAGTGAGGGGACTAGCGGTACAGATACGCAGTATTTT.

The J gene is TRBJ2-3, the V gene TRBV7-2, with TRBD2 matching over 13 bases. The CDR3 consists of 19 residues. Per the germline V gene, CDR1 is SGHTA and CDR2 is FQGNSA. V gave up 1 base and J gave up 4 bases; unmatched junction bases: 11. CDR3 bases: TGTGCCAGCAGCTTAGTGACTATCGGGACTAGCGGGATTTCAGATACGCAGTATTTT. Protein product: CASSLVTIGTSGISDTQYF.

The chain couples TRBV7-8 to TRBJ2-3; 9 bases map to TRBD1. The ends lost 5 bases at V and 4 bases at J; junction bases unmatched: 13. Germline V gene data show CDR1 as SGHVS and CDR2 as FQNEAQ. The CDR3 spans 17 residues. The DNA for the CDR3 is TGTGCCAGCAGCCTCCGAAACAGGGGGCGGAGGGCAGATACGCAGTATTTT. Translating gives CASSLRNRGRRADTQYF. Supplemented by reference TRBV7-8 and TRBJ2-3, the full variable domain reads GAGVSQSPRYKVAKRGQDVALRCDPISGHVSLFWYQQALGQGPEFLTYFQNEAQLDKSGLPSDRFFAERPEGSVSTLKIQRTQQEDSAVYLCASSLRNRGRRADTQYFGPGTRLTVL.

The CDR3 nucleotides read TGTGCCAGCAGCCCACAGGGGCTAGGCAATCAGCCCCAGCATTTT. Amino acids: CASSPQGLGNQPQHF. The chain combines TRBV6-5 with TRBJ1-5, with 7 bases matching TRBD1. With 6 bases clipped from V and 2 bases from J, the junction kept 7 bases outside the gene matches. The CDR3 covers 15 residues. CDR1 is MNHEY and CDR2 is SVGAGI in the germline V gene.

The chain recombines TRBV27 with TRBJ1-6; unclear D gene. V shed 3 bases and J shed 0 bases, with 6 bases lying between them. Germline CDR1 is MNHEY and CDR2 is SMNVEV (reference sequence). The CDR3 spans 15 residues. CDR3 region: CASSFGRSYNSPLHF. DNA for the CDR3: TGTGCCAGCAGTTTTGGGCGCTCCTATAATTCACCCCTCCACTTT.

The chain has TRBV5-5 and TRBJ2-7; 14 bases line up with TRBD2. With V trimmed by 3 bases and J by 3 bases, 2 bases remained unmatched. The CDR3 runs 15 residues. Germline lookup yields CDR1 SGHKS and CDR2 YYEKEE (reference sequence). Written as DNA, the CDR3 is TGTGCCAGCAGCTGGACTAGCGGGAGGTACTACGAGCAGTACTTC. This sequence encodes CASSWTSGRYYEQYF.

The rearrangement links TRBV7-9 to TRBJ1-2, with 7 positions matching TRBD1. This CDR3 spans 13 amino acids. CDR1 SEHNR and CDR2 FQNEAQ come from the germline V gene (reference sequence). The trim removed 5 bases at V and 4 bases at J, leaving 4 bases unmatched. CDR3: CASSPTGSYGYTF. Written as DNA, the CDR3 is TGTGCCAGCAGCCCGACAGGGAGCTATGGCTACACCTTC.

This chain uses TRBV7-9 with TRBJ1-6; TRBD1 is a possible D gene (5 bases). The V end was cut by 5 bases, the J end by 5 bases, with 10 bases between. CDR1 is SEHNR and CDR2 is FQNEAQ in the germline V gene (reference sequence). The CDR3 contains 14 residues. CDR3: CASSADSHNSPLHF. CDR3 DNA: TGTGCCAGCAGCGCCGACAGTCATAATTCACCCCTCCACTTT.

This chain uses TRBV19 with TRBJ2-1; D unresolved. Trimming took off 7 bases at V and 2 bases at J, with 12 bases between the two ends. The CDR3 totals 14 residues. Germline V CDR1 and CDR2: LNHDA, SQIVND (reference sequence). The CDR3: CASTRGIAYNEQFF. The CDR3 DNA is TGTGCCAGTACCAGAGGAATAGCCTACAATGAGCAGTTCTTC. The full variable domain, completed using reference TRBV19 and TRBJ2-1, is DGGITQSPKYLFRKEGQNVTLSCEQNLNHDAMYWYRQDPGQGLRLIYYSQIVNDFQKGDIAEGYSVSREKKESFPLTVTSAQKNPTAFYLCASTRGIAYNEQFFGPGTRLTVL.

The CDR3 bases are TGTGCCAGCAGCCTCCAGGGGAATCAGCCCCAGCATTTT. Amino acids: CASSLQGNQPQHF. The chain combines TRBV7-9 with TRBJ1-5; perhaps TRBD1 as D (6 bases). Germline V gives CDR1 SEHNR, CDR2 FQNEAQ (reference sequence). Trimming shortened V by 5 bases and J by 4 bases, and 9 bases separated the two germline ends. This CDR3 spans 13 amino acids.

This chain uses TRBV2 with TRBJ2-6; weak D call: TRBD2 (5 bases). This CDR3 region has 15 residues. Trimming removed 6 bases from V and 4 bases from J, with 13 bases in between. The V gene's germline CDR1 is SNHLY and CDR2 FYNNEI. The CDR3 DNA reads as TGTGCCAGCAGCGGGATACGGTCCGGGGCCAACGTCCTGACTTTC. This translates into CASSGIRSGANVLTF.